Below are 6 T cell receptor beta chains sequenced from a single sample in a study of PD-1 blockade in classical Hodgkin lymphoma. Produced via immunoSEQ multiplex PCR; TCRdb's table is partial and in-frame only. The table lists approximately 100,000 clones, 75% to 90% of them singletons. All trial patients relapsed after autologous stem cell transplantation. The sequencing used peripheral blood mononuclear cells (PBMCs), collected before the second cycle of nivolumab. The source is a human donor with classical Hodgkin lymphoma.

This clone has a single count. The V call is TRBV10-1, the J call TRBJ2-3; 7 bases match TRBD2. The germline V gene encodes CDR1 WNHNN and CDR2 SYGVQD (reference sequence). With 6 bases clipped from V and 1 base from J, the junction kept 4 bases outside the gene matches. This CDR3 has 14 residues. Here the CDR3 DNA reads TGCGCCAGCAGCCAGCGGGGAGGCACAGATACGCAGTATTTT. Protein sequence: CASSQRGGTDTQYF.

The chain has TRBV19 and TRBJ1-5; maybe TRBD1 (6 bases). The ends were cut back, 7 bases at V and 3 bases at J, with 19 bases in the middle. Germline CDR1 LNHDA, CDR2 SQIVND (reference sequence). This CDR3 spans 16 amino acids. CDR3 DNA sequence: TGTGCCAGTAACGATCCCGGGGGCTTCCCCAATCAGCCCCAGCATTTT. Protein sequence: CASNDPGGFPNQPQHF.

Only one count was recorded for this clone. This chain joins TRBV10-3 and TRBJ2-7; 11 bases line up with TRBD1. V lost 7 bases to trimming and J lost 6 bases; unmatched junction nucleotides: 5. The CDR3 has 13 amino acids. Germline loops: CDR1 ENHRY, CDR2 SYGVKD. The CDR3 spells CAIKSGTGGEQYF. Here the CDR3 DNA reads TGTGCCATCAAGTCGGGGACAGGGGGCGAGCAGTACTTC.

J is TRBJ1-5 and V is TRBV5-6; unclear D gene. V dropped 2 bases and J dropped 3 bases, with 9 bases sitting between them. This CDR3 region has 14 residues. The germline CDR1 and CDR2 sequences are SGHDT and YYEEEE. The DNA for the CDR3 is TGTGCCAGCAGCTTAGAACAGCTCAATCAGCCCCAGCATTTT. Its protein is CASSLEQLNQPQHF.

This clone was seen just once. This chain links TRBV6-1 with TRBJ2-3; 9 bases agree with TRBD2. Germline V gene lookup returns CDR1 MNHNS and CDR2 SASEGT. This CDR3 is built from 16 residues. V gave up 2 bases and J gave up 2 bases; unmatched junction bases: 5. This chain's CDR3 is CASSELAGRTTDTQYF. CDR3 DNA: TGTGCCAGCAGTGAACTAGCGGGGAGAACCACAGATACGCAGTATTTT.

The rearrangement joins TRBV6-6 to TRBJ1-4; D remains unclear. The CDR3 totals 15 residues. Trimming cost V 3 bases and J 0 bases, with 8 bases left between them. Germline CDR1 and CDR2: MNHNY and SVGAGI (reference sequence). CDR3 sequence: CASSYGRATNEKLFF. Here the CDR3 DNA reads TGTGCCAGCAGTTATGGGAGGGCAACTAATGAAAAACTGTTTTTT.